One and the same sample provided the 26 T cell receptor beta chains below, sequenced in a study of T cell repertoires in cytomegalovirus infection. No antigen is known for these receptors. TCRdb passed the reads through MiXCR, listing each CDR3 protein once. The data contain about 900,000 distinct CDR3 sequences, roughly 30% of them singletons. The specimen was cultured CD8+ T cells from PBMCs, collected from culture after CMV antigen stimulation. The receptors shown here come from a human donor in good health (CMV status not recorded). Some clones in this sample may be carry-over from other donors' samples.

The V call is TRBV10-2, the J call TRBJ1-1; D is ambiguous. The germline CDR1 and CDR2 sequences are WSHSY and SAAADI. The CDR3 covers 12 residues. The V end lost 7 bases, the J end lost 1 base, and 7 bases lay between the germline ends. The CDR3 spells CASNGTNTEAFF. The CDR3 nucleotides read TGCGCCAGCAACGGCACGAACACTGAAGCTTTCTTT.

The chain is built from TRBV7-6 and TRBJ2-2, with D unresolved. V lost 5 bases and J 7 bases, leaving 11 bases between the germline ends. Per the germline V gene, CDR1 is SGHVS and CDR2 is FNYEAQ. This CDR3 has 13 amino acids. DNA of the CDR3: TGTGCCAGCAGCCAAGTAGGGCTCGGGGAGCTGTTTTTT. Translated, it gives CASSQVGLGELFF.

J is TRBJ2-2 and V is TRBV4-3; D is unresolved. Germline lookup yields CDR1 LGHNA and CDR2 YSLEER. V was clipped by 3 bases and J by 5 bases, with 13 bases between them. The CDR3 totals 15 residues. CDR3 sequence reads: CASSQAEISTGELFF. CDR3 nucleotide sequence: TGCGCCAGCAGCCAGGCGGAGATTTCAACCGGGGAGCTGTTTTTT.

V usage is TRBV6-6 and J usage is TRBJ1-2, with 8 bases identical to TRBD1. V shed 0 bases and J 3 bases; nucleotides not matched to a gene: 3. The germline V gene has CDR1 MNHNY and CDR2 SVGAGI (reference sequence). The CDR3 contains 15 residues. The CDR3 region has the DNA TGTGCCAGCAGTTACTCGACGGGACAGGACTATGGCTACACCTTC. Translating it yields CASSYSTGQDYGYTF.

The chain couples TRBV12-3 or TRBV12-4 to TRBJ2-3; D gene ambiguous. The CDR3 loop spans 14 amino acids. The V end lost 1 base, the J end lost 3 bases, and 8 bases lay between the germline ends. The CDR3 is CASSLDWMTDTQYF. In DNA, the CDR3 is TGTGCCAGCAGTTTAGACTGGATGACAGATACGCAGTATTTT.

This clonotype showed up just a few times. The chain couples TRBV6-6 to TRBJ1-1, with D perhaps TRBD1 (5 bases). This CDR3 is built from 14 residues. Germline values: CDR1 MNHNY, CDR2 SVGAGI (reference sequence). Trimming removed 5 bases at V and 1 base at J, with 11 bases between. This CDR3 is CASSQTARNTEAFF. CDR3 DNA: TGTGCCAGCAGTCAGACAGCTCGGAACACTGAAGCTTTCTTT.

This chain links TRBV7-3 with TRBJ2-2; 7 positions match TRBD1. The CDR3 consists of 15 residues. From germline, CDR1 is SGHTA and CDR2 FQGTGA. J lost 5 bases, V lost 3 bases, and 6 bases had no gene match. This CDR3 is CASSLRGPETGELFF. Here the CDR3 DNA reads TGTGCCAGCAGCTTGAGGGGGCCGGAAACCGGGGAGCTGTTTTTT.

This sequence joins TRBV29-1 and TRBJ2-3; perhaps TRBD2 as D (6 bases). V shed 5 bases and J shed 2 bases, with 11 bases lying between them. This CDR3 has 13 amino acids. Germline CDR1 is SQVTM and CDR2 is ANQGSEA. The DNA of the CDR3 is TGCAGCGTTCTGGGGGGAACCACAGATACGCAGTATTTT. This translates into CSVLGGTTDTQYF.

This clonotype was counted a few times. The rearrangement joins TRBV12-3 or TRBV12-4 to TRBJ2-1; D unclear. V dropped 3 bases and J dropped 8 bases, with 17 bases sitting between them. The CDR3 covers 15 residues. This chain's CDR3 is CASSLGRPSVHEQFF. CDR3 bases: TGTGCCAGCAGTTTGGGCCGCCCTAGTGTCCATGAGCAGTTCTTC.

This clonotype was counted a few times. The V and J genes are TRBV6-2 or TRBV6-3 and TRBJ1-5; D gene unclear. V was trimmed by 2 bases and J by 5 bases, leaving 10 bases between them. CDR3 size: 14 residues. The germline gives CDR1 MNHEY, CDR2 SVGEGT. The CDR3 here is CASSYGRDYQPQHF. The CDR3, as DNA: TGTGCCAGCAGTTACGGTAGGGATTATCAGCCCCAGCATTTT.

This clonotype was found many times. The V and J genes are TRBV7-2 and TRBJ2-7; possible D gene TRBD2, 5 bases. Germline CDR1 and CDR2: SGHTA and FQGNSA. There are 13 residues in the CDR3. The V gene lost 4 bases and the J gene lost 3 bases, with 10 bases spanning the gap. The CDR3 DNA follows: TGTGCCAGCAGCTCGGGGAACTACTACGAGCAGTACGTC. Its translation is CASSSGNYYEQYV.

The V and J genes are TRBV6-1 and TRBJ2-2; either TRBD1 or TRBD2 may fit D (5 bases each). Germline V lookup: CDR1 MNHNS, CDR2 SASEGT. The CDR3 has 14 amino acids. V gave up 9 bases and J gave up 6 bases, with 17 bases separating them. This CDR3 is CASSTGEGAGELFF. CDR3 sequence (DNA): TGTGCCAGTTCCACCGGGGAAGGGGCCGGGGAGCTGTTTTTT.

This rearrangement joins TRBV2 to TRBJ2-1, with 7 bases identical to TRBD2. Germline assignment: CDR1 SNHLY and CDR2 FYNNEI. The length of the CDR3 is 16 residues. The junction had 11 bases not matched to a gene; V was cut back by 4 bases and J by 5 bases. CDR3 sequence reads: CASSALGGGNNNEQFF. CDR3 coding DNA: TGTGCCAGCAGTGCCTTGGGGGGGGGGAATAACAATGAGCAGTTCTTC. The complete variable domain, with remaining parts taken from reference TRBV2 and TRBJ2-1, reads EPEVTQTPSHQVTQMGQEVILRCVPISNHLYFYWYRQILGQKVEFLVSFYNNEISEKSEIFDDQFSVERPDGSNFTLKIRSTKLEDSAMYFCASSALGGGNNNEQFFGPGTRLTVL.

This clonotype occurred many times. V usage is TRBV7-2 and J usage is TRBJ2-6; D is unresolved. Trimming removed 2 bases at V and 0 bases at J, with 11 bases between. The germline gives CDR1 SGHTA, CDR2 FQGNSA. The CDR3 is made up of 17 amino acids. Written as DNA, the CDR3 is TGTGCCAGCAGCTTACCCCTAAGGCACTCTGGGGCCAACGTCCTGACTTTC. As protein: CASSLPLRHSGANVLTF. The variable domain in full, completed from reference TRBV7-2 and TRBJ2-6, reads GAGVSQSPSNKVTEKGKDVELRCDPISGHTALYWYRQSLGQGLEFLIYFQGNSAPDKSGLPSDRFSAERTGGSVSTLTIQRTQQEDSAVYLCASSLPLRHSGANVLTFGAGSRLTVL.

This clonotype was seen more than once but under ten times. CDR3 protein: CASSQLTGTGETQYF. CDR3 DNA: TGTGCCAGCAGCCAACTAACCGGGACAGGGGAGACCCAGTACTTC. The chain combines TRBV14 with TRBJ2-5; TRBD1 aligns across 9 bases. Per germline, CDR1 SGHDN and CDR2 FVKESK. CDR3 length: 15 residues. The J segment lost 5 bases and the V segment lost 2 bases, leaving 6 bases of the junction unmatched. The variable domain in full, completed from reference TRBV14 and TRBJ2-5, reads EAGVTQFPSHSVIEKGQTVTLRCDPISGHDNLYWYRRVMGKEIKFLLHFVKESKQDESGMPNNRFLAERTGGTYSTLKVQPAELEDSGVYFCASSQLTGTGETQYFGPGTRLLVL.

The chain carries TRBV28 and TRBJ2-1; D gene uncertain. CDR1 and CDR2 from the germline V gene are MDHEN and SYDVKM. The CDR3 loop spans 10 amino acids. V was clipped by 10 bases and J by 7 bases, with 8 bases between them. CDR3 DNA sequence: TGTGCCACCCTTCGTAATGAGCAGTTCTTC. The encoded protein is CATLRNEQFF.

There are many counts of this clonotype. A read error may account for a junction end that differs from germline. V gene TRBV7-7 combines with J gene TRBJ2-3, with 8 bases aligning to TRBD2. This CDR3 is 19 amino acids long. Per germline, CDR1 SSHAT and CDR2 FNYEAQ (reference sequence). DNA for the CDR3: TGTGCTAGCAGCCCCACACTGGGGACGATAGCGGGGAGCACAGATACGCAGTATTTT. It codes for CASSPTLGTIAGSTDTQYF. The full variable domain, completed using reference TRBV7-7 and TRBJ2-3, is GAGVSQSPRYKVTKRGQDVTLRCDPISSHATLYWYQQALGQGPEFLTYFNYEAQPDKSGLPSDRFSAERPEGSISTLTIQRTEQRDSAMYRCASSPTLGTIAGSTDTQYFGPGTRLTVL.

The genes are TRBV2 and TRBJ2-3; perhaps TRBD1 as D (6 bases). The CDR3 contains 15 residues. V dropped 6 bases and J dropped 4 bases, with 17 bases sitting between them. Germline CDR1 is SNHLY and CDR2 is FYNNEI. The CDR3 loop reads CASRVQRQVADTQYF. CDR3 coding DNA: TGTGCCAGCAGGGTCCAGAGACAGGTCGCAGATACGCAGTATTTT.

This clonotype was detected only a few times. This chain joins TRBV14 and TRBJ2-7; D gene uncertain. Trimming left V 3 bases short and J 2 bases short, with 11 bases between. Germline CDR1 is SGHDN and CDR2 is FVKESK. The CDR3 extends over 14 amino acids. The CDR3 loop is CASSHPGRTYEQYF. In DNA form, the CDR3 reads TGTGCCAGCAGCCACCCAGGACGGACCTACGAGCAGTACTTC.

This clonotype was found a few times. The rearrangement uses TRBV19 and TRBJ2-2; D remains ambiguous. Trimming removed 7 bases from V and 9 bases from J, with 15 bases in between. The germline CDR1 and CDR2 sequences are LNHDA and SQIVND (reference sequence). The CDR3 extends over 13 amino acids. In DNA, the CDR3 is TGTGCCAGTAACTCAAATGGGTTCCGGGAGCTGTTTTTT. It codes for CASNSNGFRELFF. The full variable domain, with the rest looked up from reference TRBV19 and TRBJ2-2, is DGGITQSPKYLFRKEGQNVTLSCEQNLNHDAMYWYRQDPGQGLRLIYYSQIVNDFQKGDIAEGYSVSREKKESFPLTVTSAQKNPTAFYLCASNSNGFRELFFGEGSRLTVL.

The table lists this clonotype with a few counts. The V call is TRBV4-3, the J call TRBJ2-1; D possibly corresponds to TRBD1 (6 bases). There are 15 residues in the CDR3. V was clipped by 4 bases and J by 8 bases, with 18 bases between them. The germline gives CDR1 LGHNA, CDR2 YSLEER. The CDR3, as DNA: TGCGCCAGCAGCCTGTCCCGGGACATGGCGGATGAGCAGTTCTTC. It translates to CASSLSRDMADEQFF.

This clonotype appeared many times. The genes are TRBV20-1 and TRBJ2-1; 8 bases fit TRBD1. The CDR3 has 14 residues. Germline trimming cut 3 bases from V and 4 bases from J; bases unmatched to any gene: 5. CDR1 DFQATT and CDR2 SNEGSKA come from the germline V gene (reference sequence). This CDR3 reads CSASKTGVYNEQFF. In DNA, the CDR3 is TGCAGTGCTAGTAAGACAGGGGTTTACAATGAGCAGTTCTTC.

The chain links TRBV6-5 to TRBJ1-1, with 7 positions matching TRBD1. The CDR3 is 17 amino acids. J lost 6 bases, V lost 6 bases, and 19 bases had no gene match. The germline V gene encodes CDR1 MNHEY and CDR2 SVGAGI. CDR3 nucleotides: TGTGCCAGCAGCTCCTCATTGGCAGGGGGGGAGTTCGCTGAAGCTTTCTTT. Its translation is CASSSSLAGGEFAEAFF.

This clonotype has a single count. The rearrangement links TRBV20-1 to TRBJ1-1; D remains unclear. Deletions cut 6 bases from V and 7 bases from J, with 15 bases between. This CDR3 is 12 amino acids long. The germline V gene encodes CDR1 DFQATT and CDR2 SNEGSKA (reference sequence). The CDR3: CSASEDDYEAFF. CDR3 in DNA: TGCAGTGCCTCCGAGGATGACTATGAAGCTTTCTTT.

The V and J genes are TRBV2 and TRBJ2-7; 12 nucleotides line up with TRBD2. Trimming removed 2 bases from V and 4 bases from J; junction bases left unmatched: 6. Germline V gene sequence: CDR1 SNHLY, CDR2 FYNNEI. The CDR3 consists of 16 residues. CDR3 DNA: TGTGCCAGCAGTGAACTAACTAGCGGGGGGTTTTACGAGCAGTACGTC. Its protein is CASSELTSGGFYEQYV.

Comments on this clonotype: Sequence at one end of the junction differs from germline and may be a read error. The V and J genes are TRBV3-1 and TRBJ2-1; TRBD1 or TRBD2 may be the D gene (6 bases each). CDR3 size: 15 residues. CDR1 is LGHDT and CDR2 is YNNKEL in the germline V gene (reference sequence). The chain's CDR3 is CASSQRGVSHNEQFF. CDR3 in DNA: TGTGCCAGCAGCCAAAGGGGGGTCTCCCACAATGAGCAGTTCTTC.